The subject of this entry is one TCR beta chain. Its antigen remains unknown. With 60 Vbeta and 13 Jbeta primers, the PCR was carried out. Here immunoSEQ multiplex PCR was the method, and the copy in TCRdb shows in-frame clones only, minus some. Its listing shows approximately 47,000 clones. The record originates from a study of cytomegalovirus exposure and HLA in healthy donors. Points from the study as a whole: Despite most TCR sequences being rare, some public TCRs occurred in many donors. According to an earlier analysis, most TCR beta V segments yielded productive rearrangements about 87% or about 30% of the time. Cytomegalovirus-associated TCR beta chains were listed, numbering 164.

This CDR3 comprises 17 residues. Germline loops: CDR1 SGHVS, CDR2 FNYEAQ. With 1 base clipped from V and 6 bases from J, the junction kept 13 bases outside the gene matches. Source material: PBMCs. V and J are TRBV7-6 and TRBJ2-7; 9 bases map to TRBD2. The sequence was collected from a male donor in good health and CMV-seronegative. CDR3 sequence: CASSLGVLAGSPLEQYF. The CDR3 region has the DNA TGTGCCAGCAGCTTAGGGGTTCTAGCGGGGAGCCCCCTCGAGCAGTACTTC.